The present TCR beta chain was sequenced within a study of beta chain features in type 1 diabetes. Study in general: There were 107,917,701 sorted cells examined across all samples.

The entirety of the isolated RNA underwent reverse transcription, so expressed TCRB transcripts were sequenced. Clones were read by immunoSEQ multiplex PCR, and TCRdb kept only the in-frame ones, dropping some. In the table there are 250,000 to 400,000 clones, around 15% of which are singletons. Germline V CDR1 and CDR2: SGHRS, YFSETQ. Trimming removed 0 bases at V and 2 bases at J, with 9 bases between. This CDR3 has 15 amino acids. Overall study findings and caveats: In comparison with healthy donors, patients had naive, central memory and Treg TCRB repertoires that appeared more similar.

This clone was detected a few times. Its target is unknown. The sample taken for sequencing was central memory CD4+ T cells from blood. The chain combines TRBV5-1 with TRBJ2-4; D might be TRBD1 (7 bases). The receptor's source is a young man in good health. Here the CDR3 DNA reads TGCGCCAGCAGCTTGGCAGGGGGGTCCAAAAACATTCAGTACTTC. It translates to CASSLAGGSKNIQYF.